This TCR beta chain was sequenced for a study of CD8 T cells in ankylosing spondylitis. Trimming shortened V by 5 bases and J by 4 bases, and 11 bases separated the two germline ends. CDR3 length: 13 residues. Study-wide results and limits: A subset of motif variants has previously been described in the synovial fluid and blood of reactive arthritis. Several highly homologous variants made up a TCR beta motif, and this motif appeared characteristic of ankylosing spondylitis blood.

For TCR beta, libraries came from quantitative 5'-RACE with molecular barcodes. Each CDR3 protein is one row after TCRdb ran MiXCR on the 5' RACE reads. The data show around 890,000 distinct CDR3 sequences, with around 11% seen just once and about 0.5% held by the top ten. This clonotype was observed many times. Its cognate antigen is unknown. Sequencing was done on a sample of blood, either unsorted or a sorted T cell fraction (not recorded which). The genes are TRBV12-3 or TRBV12-4 and TRBJ1-1; D is uncertain. The sequence was collected from a male donor with ankylosing spondylitis. CDR3: CASSPRSSTEAFF. Here the CDR3 DNA reads TGTGCCAGCAGTCCTCGCAGCTCCACTGAAGCTTTCTTT.